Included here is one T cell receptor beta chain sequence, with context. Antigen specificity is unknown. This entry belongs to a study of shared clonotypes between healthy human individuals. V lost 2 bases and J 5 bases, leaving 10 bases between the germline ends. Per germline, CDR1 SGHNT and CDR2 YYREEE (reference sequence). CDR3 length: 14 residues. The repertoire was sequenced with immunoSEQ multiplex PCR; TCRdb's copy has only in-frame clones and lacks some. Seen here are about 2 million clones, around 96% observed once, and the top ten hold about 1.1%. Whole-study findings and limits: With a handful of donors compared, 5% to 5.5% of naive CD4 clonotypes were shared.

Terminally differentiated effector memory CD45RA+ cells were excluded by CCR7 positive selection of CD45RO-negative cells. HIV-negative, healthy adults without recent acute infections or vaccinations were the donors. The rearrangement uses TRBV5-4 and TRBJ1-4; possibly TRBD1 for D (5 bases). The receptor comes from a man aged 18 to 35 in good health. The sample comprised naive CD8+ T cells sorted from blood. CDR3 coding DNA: TGTGCCAGCAGCTTATCGTGGGGCAATGAAAAACTGTTTTTT. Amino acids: CASSLSWGNEKLFF.